This entry is about one TCR beta chain. What it binds is not known. Adults with ileal or ileocolonic Crohn's disease and an indication for resection were eligible. The length of the CDR3 is 19 residues. With 0 bases removed from V and 1 base from J, the gap between germline ends came to 20 bases. Germline V gene data show CDR1 as ENHRY and CDR2 as SYGVKD. The protocol was immunoSEQ multiplex PCR, while the TCRdb copy is restricted to in-frame clones and leaves out a portion. In the table there are approximately 17,000 clones, 85% to 90% of which are singletons. This sample is drawn from a study of T cell repertoires in ileal Crohn's disease. Study overall: All patients had surgery for stricturing (approximately 60%) or penetrating (around 39%) disease.

Study findings and constraints: Active smokers at surgery had more clonal expansions than non-smokers. High-frequency clones were more common in sorted CD8 than CD4 cells.

The sample consisted of ileal tissue. The sequence derives from an adult with Crohn's disease. This chain links TRBV10-3 with TRBJ2-3; a weak D match, TRBD1 (5 bases). CDR3 sequence reads: CAISESGARVGRGTDTQYF. In nucleotides, the CDR3 is TGTGCCATCAGTGAGTCTGGGGCTAGAGTCGGTCGAGGCACAGATACGCAGTATTTT.